Each of the 19 T cell receptor beta chains below was sequenced from the same sample in a study of response to subunit inactivated influenza vaccine. TCRdb reanalysed the RT-PCR reads using MiXCR and keeps one entry per CDR3 protein. The table records a few hundred thousand distinct CDR3 sequences, 10% to 11% of them present only once. The input for sequencing was PBMCs from blood, taken 45 days after vaccination. These TCRs come from a man aged 45-60 years who received an inactivated influenza vaccine.

This clonotype was recorded many times. This chain connects TRBV20-1 to TRBJ2-1; 7 positions agree with TRBD1. This CDR3 comprises 15 residues. Germline trimming cut 0 bases from V and 3 bases from J; bases unmatched to any gene: 5. The germline gives CDR1 DFQATT, CDR2 SNEGSKA (reference sequence). CDR3 nucleotides: TGCAGTGCTAGAGATCCGACAGGGTACTACAATGAGCAGTTCTTC. Amino acids: CSARDPTGYYNEQFF.

This clonotype was observed a handful of times. The rearrangement joins TRBV27 to TRBJ2-1, with D unclear. The CDR3 runs to 13 residues. The V gene's germline CDR1 is MNHEY and CDR2 SMNVEV (reference sequence). Trimming left V 3 bases short and J 5 bases short, with 8 bases between. DNA of the CDR3: TGTGCCAGCAGTTTTTCTCTGAACAATGAGCAGTTCTTC. It is translated as CASSFSLNNEQFF.

This clonotype was counted only a few times. The chain couples TRBV5-1 to TRBJ2-1; the D gene could be TRBD1 or TRBD2 (5 bases each). CDR1 is SGHRS, CDR2 YFSETQ, per germline. The CDR3 is 15 amino acids. V was cut by 3 bases and J by 0 bases, with 10 bases left in between. CDR3 region: CASSWDRSSYNEQFF. In DNA, the CDR3 is TGCGCCAGCAGCTGGGACCGAAGCTCCTACAATGAGCAGTTCTTC.

This clonotype was counted at least ten times. The chain couples TRBV20-1 to TRBJ1-4, with a possible D match to TRBD1 (5 bases). Germline CDR1 DFQATT, CDR2 SNEGSKA (reference sequence). This CDR3 has 14 residues. V lost 8 bases and J lost 3, with 16 bases in between. CDR3 sequence reads: CSIGRAGANEKLFF. The DNA of the CDR3 is TGCAGTATAGGACGGGCGGGGGCTAATGAAAAACTGTTTTTT.

The CDR3 spells CASSPPGQGDEQYF. CDR3 nucleotide sequence: TGTGCCAGCTCACCACCGGGCCAGGGCGACGAGCAGTACTTC. This chain joins TRBV18 and TRBJ2-7; TRBD1 might be the D (5 bases). The germline CDR1 and CDR2 sequences are KGHSH and LQKENI. CDR3 length: 14 residues. The ends were cut back, 0 bases at V and 5 bases at J, with 11 bases in the middle.

This clonotype appeared a few times. The J gene is TRBJ1-1, the V gene TRBV4-1, with TRBD1 identical over 9 bases. Germline CDR1 is MGHRA and CDR2 is YSYEKL. The V segment lost 4 bases and the J segment 5 bases; nucleotides outside the gene matches: 20. The CDR3 contains 19 residues. The CDR3 nucleotides read TGCGCCAGCAGCCCGGGGGGGTTGGGGACAGGGTCAAGGGGAACTGAAGCTTTCTTT. Protein product: CASSPGGLGTGSRGTEAFF.

The genes are TRBV28 and TRBJ2-3, with 7 bases identical to TRBD1. The V segment lost 4 bases and the J segment 2 bases; nucleotides outside the gene matches: 9. The CDR3 is 16 amino acids. Germline values: CDR1 MDHEN, CDR2 SYDVKM. The DNA of the CDR3 is TGTGCCAGCAGTTCAACGACAGGGTACCACACAGATACGCAGTATTTT. Protein: CASSSTTGYHTDTQYF.

The chain has TRBV24-1 and TRBJ2-5, with 8 positions matching TRBD1. Trimming at V came to 3 bases and at J to 0 bases, leaving 5 bases not matched to a gene. The CDR3 is 16 residues long. Looked up from germline, CDR1 is KGHDR and CDR2 is SFDVKD. The CDR3 sequence: CATSDRTGTNQETQYF. CDR3 nucleotides: TGTGCCACCAGTGATCGGACAGGGACGAACCAAGAGACCCAGTACTTC.

This clonotype was observed a few times. The genes are TRBV24-1 and TRBJ2-3; possible D gene TRBD1, 6 bases. V lost 2 bases and J lost 6, with 11 bases in between. Looked up from germline, CDR1 is KGHDR and CDR2 is SFDVKD. The CDR3 consists of 14 residues. The CDR3 DNA reads as TGTGCCACCAGTGATTCCACAGGGTTGGATACGCAGTATTTT. Protein sequence: CATSDSTGLDTQYF.

This clonotype occurred a few times. The chain links TRBV7-2 to TRBJ2-7; TRBD2 matches 14 bases. The V gene's germline CDR1 is SGHTA and CDR2 FQGNSA. CDR3 size: 16 residues. Trimming at V came to 1 base and at J to 6 bases, leaving 5 bases not matched to a gene. The CDR3 region has the DNA TGTGCCAGCAGCTTAGTAGGGACTAGCGGGAGTGCCGAGCAGTACTTC. It encodes CASSLVGTSGSAEQYF.

J is TRBJ2-5 and V is TRBV7-2; a weak D match, TRBD1 (6 bases). Trimming pared 3 bases from V and 3 bases from J, leaving 11 bases between. CDR3 length: 14 amino acids. Germline assignment: CDR1 SGHTA and CDR2 FQGNSA. The CDR3 is CASSFQGNKETQYF. DNA of the CDR3: TGTGCCAGCAGCTTTCAGGGGAATAAAGAGACCCAGTACTTC.

The genes are TRBV20-1 and TRBJ2-5, with TRBD2 identical over 9 bases. Trimming took 6 bases from V and 5 from J; bases not matched to a gene: 4. Per germline, CDR1 DFQATT and CDR2 SNEGSKA (reference sequence). The CDR3 sequence is 12 residues long. CDR3 in amino acids: CSARLAVETQYF. In nucleotides, the CDR3 is TGCAGTGCGCGACTAGCGGTGGAGACCCAGTACTTC.

The sample holds many counts of this clonotype. The chain combines TRBV4-1 with TRBJ2-7; 10 bases are shared with TRBD2. The J segment lost 3 bases and the V segment lost 5 bases, leaving 10 bases of the junction unmatched. Germline CDR1 MGHRA, CDR2 YSYEKL. The CDR3 is made up of 16 amino acids. CDR3 sequence reads: CASSASGLADYYEQYF. The DNA for the CDR3 is TGCGCCAGCAGCGCCTCAGGACTAGCGGATTACTACGAGCAGTACTTC.

This clonotype was counted ten times or more. The chain uses TRBV5-1 and TRBJ1-1; possibly TRBD1 for D (5 bases). CDR1 SGHRS and CDR2 YFSETQ come from the germline V gene. The V gene lost 4 bases and the J gene lost 0 bases, with 10 bases spanning the gap. The CDR3 is made up of 14 amino acids. CDR3 region: CASSNQDMNTEAFF. The CDR3 DNA is TGCGCCAGCAGCAATCAGGACATGAACACTGAAGCTTTCTTT.

This clonotype was counted only a few times. This sequence joins TRBV20-1 and TRBJ2-4; TRBD2 matches 8 bases. The V gene's germline CDR1 is DFQATT and CDR2 SNEGSKA (reference sequence). This CDR3 has 16 amino acids. Unmatched junction bases numbered 8, after V lost 0 bases and J lost 4 bases. CDR3 residues: CSARDLGSGAKNIQYF. DNA of the CDR3: TGCAGTGCTAGAGATCTCGGTAGCGGGGCTAAAAACATTCAGTACTTC.

This clonotype was observed many times. The rearrangement links TRBV29-1 to TRBJ2-7; 8 nucleotides agree with TRBD2. Trimming removed 6 bases from V and 3 bases from J; junction bases left unmatched: 7. Germline lookup yields CDR1 SQVTM and CDR2 ANQGSEA. This CDR3 is built from 13 residues. The DNA of the CDR3 is TGCAGCGTCCCCGGGACTAGGGGCTACGAGCAGTACTTC. Amino acids: CSVPGTRGYEQYF.

This clonotype appeared many times. The chain has TRBV12-3 or TRBV12-4 and TRBJ2-1, with D perhaps matching TRBD2 (7 bases). V lost 6 bases and J lost 6, with 12 bases in between. The CDR3 length is 13 residues. CDR3 in amino acids: CASSQRGGNEQFF. The CDR3 region has the DNA TGTGCCAGCAGCCAGAGGGGGGGCAATGAGCAGTTCTTC.

The table lists this clonotype with a few counts. The rearrangement joins TRBV11-1 to TRBJ2-6; 10 nucleotides match TRBD1. CDR3 size: 18 residues. Germline assignment: CDR1 SGHAT and CDR2 FQDESV (reference sequence). V lost 10 bases and J lost 2; bases outside the gene matches: 14. In nucleotides, the CDR3 is TGTGCCACAAAGTCGATCCGGGACAGGGGCCCTGGGGCCAACGTCCTGACTTTC. Encoded protein: CATKSIRDRGPGANVLTF.

There are many counts of this clonotype. The chain couples TRBV4-3 to TRBJ2-2, with 11 bases lining up with TRBD2. J lost 8 bases, V lost 0 bases, and 5 bases had no gene match. Germline V gene data show CDR1 as LGHNA and CDR2 as YSLEER. The CDR3 loop spans 16 amino acids. This chain's CDR3 is CASSQEASGGLGELFF. The CDR3 bases are TGCGCCAGCAGCCAAGAGGCTAGCGGGGGGTTAGGGGAGCTGTTTTTT.